One and the same sample provided the 28 T cell receptor beta chains below, sequenced in a study of identical twins (dated by TCRdb to the mid-2010s). The library was built by means of 5' RACE. Instrument used: Illumina HiSeq 2000. TCRdb redid the processing of the public reads, applying fastp at Q25 and MiXCR, and retained in-frame beta chains. Every entry covers one CDR3 protein and lists the most common genes and DNA from its rows. The sample table lists hundreds of thousands of distinct CDR3 sequences, around 8.3% of them with a count of one. The top ten clones comprise 0.8% to 1% of the sample. The data were also submitted as part of a second study, on yellow fever vaccine responses in identical twins.

Sequenced input: PBMCs. Receptors were obtained from a woman aged 18-29 years in good health.

This clonotype has ten or more counts. A junction boundary mismatches the germline segment, possibly from a read error. The rearrangement links TRBV7-2 to TRBJ2-7, with 9 bases aligning to TRBD1. This CDR3 spans 16 amino acids. Germline V gene lookup returns CDR1 SGHTA and CDR2 FQGNSA. The CDR3 spells CASSLEGQGRSHEQYF. The CDR3 nucleotides are TGTGCCAGCAGCTTAGAAGGACAGGGGCGCTCCCACGAGCAGTACTTC.

This clonotype has only a few counts. The V and J genes are TRBV11-2 and TRBJ2-7; tentative D call: TRBD2 (6 bases). The CDR3 sequence is 14 residues long. The V end was cut by 1 base, the J end by 2 bases, with 9 bases between. In germline, CDR1 is SGHAT, CDR2 FQNNGV. CDR3 in amino acids: CASSLGGEPYEQYF. In DNA, the CDR3 is TGTGCCAGCAGCTTAGGCGGGGAGCCCTACGAGCAGTACTTC.

For this clonotype: Being one base from a much bigger clone, this may be a read error. This sequence joins TRBV15 and TRBJ2-3; D might be TRBD2 (5 bases). CDR3 length equals 19 residues. Germline V gene data show CDR1 as LNHNV and CDR2 as YYDKDF (reference sequence). CDR3 nucleotides: TGTGCCACCAGCAGAGCACCCCTACAATCGGGAACCATCACAGATACGCACTATTTT. The encoded protein is CATSRAPLQSGTITDTHYF.

This clonotype was seen ten or more times. The chain joins TRBV18 to TRBJ2-1, with no clear D. Trimming pared 2 bases from V and 3 bases from J, leaving 8 bases between. Per the germline V gene, CDR1 is KGHSH and CDR2 is LQKENI. The CDR3 is made up of 14 amino acids. The CDR3 here is CASSPAPSYNEQFF. The CDR3 region has the DNA TGTGCCAGCTCACCAGCTCCAAGCTACAATGAGCAGTTCTTC.

This clonotype was seen more than once but under ten times. V usage is TRBV5-1 and J usage is TRBJ2-7; 12 bases agree with TRBD2. The germline CDR1 and CDR2 sequences are SGHRS and YFSETQ. There are 14 residues in the CDR3. V lost 4 bases to trimming and J lost 2 bases; unmatched junction nucleotides: 1. The CDR3 DNA reads as TGCGCCAGCAGCGCTAGCGGGGGGGCCTACGAGCAGTACTTC. Its translation: CASSASGGAYEQYF.

This clonotype came up a few times. V and J are TRBV28 and TRBJ2-7; unclear D gene. The CDR3 runs 14 residues. Trimming removed 6 bases from V and 6 bases from J, with 18 bases in between. The germline V gene has CDR1 MDHEN and CDR2 SYDVKM. DNA for the CDR3: TGTGCCAGCAGCCGAAACTACCGTTCTCCCGAGCAGTACTTC. Protein product: CASSRNYRSPEQYF.

The chain employs TRBV27 and TRBJ2-7, with 7 positions matching TRBD1. Looked up from germline, CDR1 is MNHEY and CDR2 is SMNVEV (reference sequence). This CDR3 comprises 14 residues. V gave up 3 bases and J gave up 5 bases; unmatched junction bases: 7. The CDR3 loop reads CASSFIDRAHEQYF. The CDR3 DNA is TGTGCCAGCAGTTTCATAGACAGGGCTCACGAGCAGTACTTC.

This clonotype was counted between two and nine times. This chain connects TRBV12-3 or TRBV12-4 to TRBJ2-2, with D unresolved. This CDR3 region has 13 residues. V lost 0 bases and J 7 bases, leaving 6 bases between the germline ends. The CDR3 DNA reads as TGTGCCAGCAGTTTAGCGGGAAACGGGGAGCTGTTTTTT. This translates into CASSLAGNGELFF.

The chain joins TRBV5-1 to TRBJ2-7; no clear D gene. The CDR3 has 15 amino acids. The V gene lost 1 base and the J gene lost 3 bases, with 14 bases spanning the gap. Germline V gene data show CDR1 as SGHRS and CDR2 as YFSETQ. The CDR3 nucleotides are TGCGCCAGCAGCTTGAGTGGTGAGCTATTCTACGAGCAGTACTTC. It is translated as CASSLSGELFYEQYF.

The chain couples TRBV11-2 to TRBJ2-7, with D perhaps matching TRBD2 (6 bases). Germline CDR1 and CDR2: SGHAT and FQNNGV. V lost 1 base and J lost 1, with 11 bases in between. The CDR3 is 15 residues long. The CDR3 region is CASSLVRDPSYEQYF. The CDR3 nucleotides are TGTGCCAGCAGCTTAGTGCGGGACCCTTCCTACGAGCAGTACTTC.

The chain joins TRBV20-1 to TRBJ2-7, with D possibly TRBD1 on 5 matching bases. CDR1 and CDR2 (germline): DFQATT, SNEGSKA (reference sequence). CDR3 length: 13 residues. V shed 6 bases and J shed 3 bases, with 15 bases lying between them. The CDR3: CSAHDRYIYEQYF. CDR3 in DNA: TGCAGTGCCCACGACAGATACATCTACGAGCAGTACTTC.

The genes are TRBV7-9 and TRBJ1-5, with 9 bases that match TRBD1. Trimming at V came to 5 bases and at J to 6 bases, leaving 8 bases not matched to a gene. The length of the CDR3 is 15 residues. Germline loops: CDR1 SEHNR, CDR2 FQNEAQ (reference sequence). The CDR3 is CASSASDRGLQPQHF. DNA for the CDR3: TGTGCCAGCAGCGCCTCGGACAGGGGTCTTCAGCCCCAGCATTTT.

This rearrangement joins TRBV12-3 or TRBV12-4 to TRBJ2-4; weak D call: TRBD1 (5 bases). The CDR3 spans 13 residues. The V end was cut by 3 bases, the J end by 8 bases, with 11 bases between. The CDR3 bases are TGTGCCAGCAGTTTTGTAGGGGTAGACATTCAGTACTTC. Translation gives CASSFVGVDIQYF.

The sample holds a few counts of this clonotype. The chain recombines TRBV7-2 with TRBJ2-3, with no clear D. CDR1 SGHTA and CDR2 FQGNSA come from the germline V gene. The CDR3 extends over 15 amino acids. V dropped 0 bases and J dropped 0 bases, with 7 bases sitting between them. This chain's CDR3 is CASSLALVSTDTQYF. CDR3 coding DNA: TGTGCCAGCAGCTTAGCGCTTGTTAGCACAGATACGCAGTATTTT. The variable domain in full, with the rest retrieved from reference TRBV7-2 and TRBJ2-3, is GAGVSQSPSNKVTEKGKDVELRCDPISGHTALYWYRQSLGQGLEFLIYFQGNSAPDKSGLPSDRFSAERTGGSVSTLTIQRTQQEDSAVYLCASSLALVSTDTQYFGPGTRLTVL.

The CDR3 region has the DNA TGTGCCAGCAGCTGGGACTCCGGGGAGACCCAGTACTTC. The encoded protein is CASSWDSGETQYF. The V call is TRBV28, the J call TRBJ2-5, with D tentatively TRBD2 (6 bases). This CDR3 contains 13 residues. V lost 6 bases and J lost 5, with 13 bases in between. CDR1 is MDHEN, CDR2 SYDVKM, per germline.

V gene TRBV12-5 combines with J gene TRBJ1-1; 7 bases match TRBD1. The V gene's germline CDR1 is LGHNT and CDR2 FRNRAP. Losses at the gene ends were 6 bases for V and 3 bases for J; bases not matched to a gene: 10. This CDR3 has 15 amino acids. The chain's CDR3 is CASGQLTGFDTEAFF. For the CDR3, the DNA is TGTGCTAGTGGACAGCTGACAGGGTTTGACACTGAAGCTTTCTTT.

This clonotype has at least ten counts. The chain joins TRBV5-1 to TRBJ2-7; D is perhaps TRBD2 (6 bases). The germline CDR1 and CDR2 sequences are SGHRS and YFSETQ. This CDR3 spans 14 amino acids. The ends were cut back, 5 bases at V and 0 bases at J, with 12 bases in the middle. CDR3: CASSGTSSSYEQYF. The CDR3 DNA reads TGCGCCAGCAGTGGGACTTCTAGCTCCTACGAGCAGTACTTC. The full variable domain, rest sourced from reference TRBV5-1 and TRBJ2-7, is KAGVTQTPRYLIKTRGQQVTLSCSPISGHRSVSWYQQTPGQGLQFLFEYFSETQRNKGNFPGRFSGRQFSNSRSEMNVSTLELGDSALYLCASSGTSSSYEQYFGPGTRLTVT.

This clonotype was counted only a few times. J is TRBJ2-1 and V is TRBV11-2; D uncertain. CDR1 is SGHAT and CDR2 is FQNNGV in the germline V gene. Trimming removed 1 base at V and 7 bases at J, with 5 bases between. The CDR3 covers 12 residues. The CDR3 coding sequence is TGTGCCAGCAGCTTAGTGTGGAATGAGCAGTTCTTC. It is translated as CASSLVWNEQFF. The full variable domain, with the rest looked up from reference TRBV11-2 and TRBJ2-1, is EAGVAQSPRYKIIEKRQSVAFWCNPISGHATLYWYQQILGQGPKLLIQFQNNGVVDDSQLPKDRFSAERLKGVDSTLKIQPAKLEDSAVYLCASSLVWNEQFFGPGTRLTVL.

The genes are TRBV7-2 and TRBJ2-3; 7 nucleotides line up with TRBD1. From germline, CDR1 is SGHTA and CDR2 FQGNSA. The CDR3 is 16 residues long. Trimming cost V 2 bases and J 5 bases; bases outside gene matches: 10. CDR3 protein: CASSLFEGGEGDTQYF. The CDR3, as DNA: TGTGCCAGCAGCTTATTTGAAGGGGGCGAGGGAGATACGCAGTATTTT.

This clonotype was found a few times. The chain employs TRBV7-2 and TRBJ2-3; D may match TRBD1 or TRBD2 (5 bases each). This CDR3 region has 14 residues. Germline V CDR1 and CDR2: SGHTA, FQGNSA. The V end was cut by 3 bases, the J end by 4 bases, with 11 bases between. CDR3 coding DNA: TGTGCCAGCAGCTTGCCAGGGAGCGCAGATACGCAGTATTTT. This codes for CASSLPGSADTQYF.

This clonotype occurred a few times. This chain uses TRBV28 with TRBJ1-5; no clear D. Trimming left V 0 bases short and J 5 bases short, with 14 bases between. CDR1 is MDHEN, CDR2 SYDVKM, per germline. The CDR3 is 16 amino acids. The chain's CDR3 is CASSLWAAIGDQPQHF. The CDR3 DNA reads as TGTGCCAGCAGTTTATGGGCCGCAATCGGGGATCAGCCCCAGCATTTT.

This clonotype came up many times. The chain uses TRBV2 and TRBJ2-7, with a weak D call TRBD2 (5 bases). V was clipped by 7 bases and J by 2 bases, with 15 bases between them. CDR3 length: 14 residues. Looked up from germline, CDR1 is SNHLY and CDR2 is FYNNEI. The CDR3 DNA is TGTGCCAGCATTGGAAGCGGCGCCACCTACGAGCAGTACTTC. As protein: CASIGSGATYEQYF.

This clonotype has a handful of counts. The DNA for the CDR3 is TGTGCCAGCAGCTCGCTAAGGGAAGGTGTTGGCTACACCTTC. Amino acids: CASSSLREGVGYTF. The V call is TRBV7-9, the J call TRBJ1-2, with unresolved D. Germline-derived CDR1 and CDR2 are SEHNR and FQNEAQ (reference sequence). The V end lost 4 bases, the J end lost 7 bases, and 16 bases lay between the germline ends. The CDR3 is 14 amino acids.

This clonotype occurred many times. The chain combines TRBV4-2 with TRBJ2-2, with 9 bases aligning to TRBD2. Germline trimming cut 1 base from V and 6 bases from J; bases unmatched to any gene: 18. The germline V gene has CDR1 LGHNA and CDR2 YNFKEQ. The CDR3 covers 20 residues. The CDR3 DNA reads TGTGCCAGCAGCCAAGGCCCCTCGGGAGCGGGAGGCCCCGGGGCCGGGGAGCTGTTTTTT. Translated: CASSQGPSGAGGPGAGELFF.

The V call is TRBV7-9, the J call TRBJ2-3; no clear D. Germline CDR1 reads SEHNR; CDR2 reads FQNEAQ (reference sequence). Trimming cost V 4 bases and J 5 bases, with 16 bases left between them. The CDR3 loop spans 15 amino acids. CDR3 sequence (DNA): TGTGCCAGCAGCTACACGAGCCAAGAGGTAGATACGCAGTATTTT. It encodes CASSYTSQEVDTQYF.

There are many counts of this clonotype. The CDR3 is CASSLELGESYEQYF. The CDR3 nucleotides read TGTGCCAGCAGTTTAGAGCTCGGGGAATCCTACGAGCAGTACTTC. J is TRBJ2-7 and V is TRBV28, with a weak D call TRBD2 (5 bases). CDR1 and CDR2 (germline): MDHEN, SYDVKM. V was trimmed by 2 bases and J by 1 base, leaving 12 bases between them. The length of the CDR3 is 15 residues.

This clonotype was observed a few times. The chain recombines TRBV7-2 with TRBJ1-1; D unresolved. Germline V gene sequence: CDR1 SGHTA, CDR2 FQGNSA. The CDR3 contains 15 residues. V was trimmed by 5 bases and J by 1 base, leaving 14 bases between them. This CDR3 reads CASSPRSGPNTEAFF. The CDR3 coding sequence is TGTGCCAGCAGCCCCCGCTCGGGCCCGAACACTGAAGCTTTCTTT.

This clonotype was seen a few times. This rearrangement joins TRBV28 to TRBJ2-7; 10 positions agree with TRBD2. Germline V gives CDR1 MDHEN, CDR2 SYDVKM. Germline trimming cut 5 bases from V and 0 bases from J; bases unmatched to any gene: 10. The CDR3 runs 17 residues. CDR3 residues: CASSPRVAGGLSYEQYF. CDR3 DNA: TGTGCCAGCAGTCCCCGGGTAGCGGGAGGCCTCTCCTACGAGCAGTACTTC.